The 30 T cell receptor beta chains given below trace back to one sample, sequenced in a study of shared clonotypes between healthy human individuals. The assay was immunoSEQ multiplex PCR, and TCRdb's table has in-frame clones only and misses some. The sample consists of 2 million or so clones, around 95% of them appearing once. Sequenced material: naive CD4+ T cells sorted from blood. Subset in this sample: CD45RA+ positively selected. These receptors came from a man between 18 and 29 years old in good health.

This rearrangement joins TRBV7-8 to TRBJ1-1; unclear D gene. The germline V gene encodes CDR1 SGHVS and CDR2 FQNEAQ. The CDR3 covers 15 residues. V was shortened by 1 base and J by 1 base, with 10 bases between the two germline ends. The CDR3 nucleotides are TGTGCCAGCAGCTTAGTGTCCGCGGCGAACACTGAAGCTTTCTTT. Its protein product is CASSLVSAANTEAFF. Drawing the rest from reference TRBV7-8 and TRBJ1-1, the complete variable domain is GAGVSQSPRYKVAKRGQDVALRCDPISGHVSLFWYQQALGQGPEFLTYFQNEAQLDKSGLPSDRFFAERPEGSVSTLKIQRTQQEDSAVYLCASSLVSAANTEAFFGQGTRLTVV.

The chain carries TRBV27 and TRBJ2-7; D is uncertain. The CDR3 is 15 amino acids. Trimming pared 3 bases from V and 0 bases from J, leaving 12 bases between. Per germline, CDR1 MNHEY and CDR2 SMNVEV (reference sequence). DNA of the CDR3: TGTGCCAGCAGTTTGAGGTCCTTGAGCTCCTACGAGCAGTACTTC. Translating it yields CASSLRSLSSYEQYF.

The rearrangement uses TRBV5-1 and TRBJ1-1, with TRBD1 as a possible D gene (5 bases). V lost 0 bases and J 3 bases, leaving 9 bases between the germline ends. Germline CDR1 and CDR2: SGHRS and YFSETQ. This CDR3 has 14 amino acids. The CDR3 bases are TGCGCCAGCAGCTTGGGGGAGGGGCACACTGAAGCTTTCTTT. Its translation: CASSLGEGHTEAFF.

The rearrangement uses TRBV4-1 and TRBJ1-2, with D unclear. CDR3 length: 13 residues. With 5 bases removed from V and 0 bases from J, the gap between germline ends came to 7 bases. Per germline, CDR1 MGHRA and CDR2 YSYEKL. The CDR3 protein is CASSSGANYGYTF. The CDR3 DNA reads as TGCGCCAGCAGCTCCGGAGCTAACTATGGCTACACCTTC.

CDR3 DNA: TGTGCCTGGTCCCCAAGGAACAACTATGGCTACACCTTC. It is translated as CAWSPRNNYGYTF. The chain recombines TRBV30 with TRBJ1-2; D not resolved. With 5 bases removed from V and 2 bases from J, the gap between germline ends came to 12 bases. The CDR3 has 13 amino acids. Germline CDR1 GTSNPN, CDR2 SVGIG (reference sequence).

The V and J genes are TRBV19 and TRBJ2-7, with D tentatively TRBD1 (5 bases). This CDR3 spans 14 amino acids. V was trimmed by 5 bases and J by 6 bases, leaving 17 bases between them. The germline CDR1 and CDR2 sequences are LNHDA and SQIVND (reference sequence). CDR3 loop: CASSSTVTLGEQYF. CDR3 nucleotides: TGTGCCAGTAGTTCGACAGTCACACTGGGCGAGCAGTACTTC.

This chain uses TRBV28 with TRBJ2-1; D perhaps matches TRBD2 (5 bases). Trimming pared 5 bases from V and 10 bases from J, leaving 15 bases between. The germline gives CDR1 MDHEN, CDR2 SYDVKM. The CDR3 is made up of 13 amino acids. DNA for the CDR3: TGTGCCAGCAGTGCCGGACTCCGCACAGAGCAGTTCTTC. Encoded protein: CASSAGLRTEQFF.

CDR3 DNA sequence: TGTGCCTGGAAAATCACTAGCGGGAATGAGCAGTTCTTC. Protein product: CAWKITSGNEQFF. The rearrangement joins TRBV30 to TRBJ2-1; 9 bases are a match to TRBD2. Germline CDR1 GTSNPN, CDR2 SVGIG (reference sequence). Trimming removed 4 bases from V and 7 bases from J; junction bases left unmatched: 5. This CDR3 contains 13 residues.

The chain joins TRBV2 to TRBJ2-5, with 13 bases lining up with TRBD2. V lost 3 bases, J lost 8 bases, and 3 bases stayed unmatched. Per the germline V gene, CDR1 is SNHLY and CDR2 is FYNNEI. The CDR3 length is 14 residues. CDR3 DNA: TGTGCCAGCAGTGAGGGACTAGCGGGGATTACCCAGTACTTC. This translates into CASSEGLAGITQYF.

This clone was seen a few times. V gene TRBV5-1 combines with J gene TRBJ2-5, with 11 bases fitting TRBD1. The DNA end lines up better with TRBJ2-7; the J call may be wrong. CDR3 length: 14 amino acids. Germline V lookup: CDR1 SGHRS, CDR2 YFSETQ. The CDR3 DNA reads as TGCGCCAGTAGGGACAGGGGGAGTACCTACGAGCAGTACTTC. This sequence encodes CASRDRGSTYEQYF.

The rearrangement uses TRBV2 and TRBJ2-6; D gene uncertain. V was cut by 4 bases and J by 4 bases, with 11 bases left in between. The CDR3 length is 15 residues. Per the germline V gene, CDR1 is SNHLY and CDR2 is FYNNEI. CDR3 sequence (DNA): TGTGCCAGCAGTGTGGATAGGGCCGGGGCCAACGTCCTGACTTTC. It encodes CASSVDRAGANVLTF.

This clone was seen only once. This rearrangement joins TRBV5-1 to TRBJ2-6; possible D gene TRBD1, 5 bases. The CDR3 is 18 residues long. V shed 4 bases and J shed 3 bases, with 20 bases lying between them. Germline V gene data show CDR1 as SGHRS and CDR2 as YFSETQ. This chain's CDR3 is CASSIGHRPRRGANVLTF. The CDR3 DNA reads as TGCGCCAGCAGCATAGGACATCGCCCCAGGCGTGGGGCCAACGTCCTGACTTTC.

The chain couples TRBV6-5 to TRBJ1-5; D uncertain. This CDR3 region has 16 residues. CDR1 is MNHEY and CDR2 is SVGAGI in the germline V gene. V shed 2 bases and J shed 0 bases, with 11 bases lying between them. The CDR3: CASSYGSPYSNQPQHF. CDR3 nucleotide sequence: TGTGCCAGCAGTTACGGGTCACCTTATAGCAATCAGCCCCAGCATTTT.

Worth noting for this clone: One junction end disagrees with the germline gene, perhaps due to a read error. The chain links TRBV7-7 to TRBJ2-3; a weak D match, TRBD2 (5 bases). The CDR3 contains 13 residues. CDR1 is SSHAT, CDR2 FNYEAQ, per germline (reference sequence). In DNA, the CDR3 is TGTGCTAGCAGCGGACTCGGCACAGATACGCAGTATTTT. This codes for CASSGLGTDTQYF. The full variable domain, completed using reference TRBV7-7 and TRBJ2-3, is GAGVSQSPRYKVTKRGQDVTLRCDPISSHATLYWYQQALGQGPEFLTYFNYEAQPDKSGLPSDRFSAERPEGSISTLTIQRTEQRDSAMYRCASSGLGTDTQYFGPGTRLTVL.

The J gene is TRBJ2-1, the V gene TRBV12-5, with no clear D. Germline CDR1 reads LGHNT; CDR2 reads FRNRAP. With 0 bases removed from V and 10 bases from J, the gap between germline ends came to 16 bases. The CDR3 consists of 15 residues. The CDR3 DNA follows: TGTGCTAGTGGTTTGGTACAAAGCTTCCTTAGGGAGCAGTTCTTC. This encodes CASGLVQSFLREQFF.

This clone occurred a few times. Within the sample, other DNA sequences also encode this same CDR3. V is TRBV5-1 and J is TRBJ1-5; D uncertain. The length of the CDR3 is 14 residues. Per germline, CDR1 SGHRS and CDR2 YFSETQ. Trimming shortened V by 2 bases and J by 2 bases, and 8 bases separated the two germline ends. The CDR3 DNA reads TGCGCCAGCAGCTTAGCAGGTGGCAATCAGCCCCAGCATTTT. It yields the protein CASSLAGGNQPQHF.

The chain carries TRBV5-1 and TRBJ2-6; 8 nucleotides agree with TRBD1. V gave up 8 bases and J gave up 4 bases; unmatched junction bases: 11. Germline V gives CDR1 SGHRS, CDR2 YFSETQ. The CDR3 has 16 residues. The CDR3 region has the DNA TGCGCCAGTAAGGCCCAGGGGGCAGGAGGGGCCAACGTCCTGACTTTC. Amino acids: CASKAQGAGGANVLTF.

V is TRBV7-2 and J is TRBJ2-1; 12 nucleotides align to TRBD2. The CDR3 contains 18 residues. J lost 2 bases, V lost 3 bases, and 8 bases had no gene match. The germline CDR1 and CDR2 sequences are SGHTA and FQGNSA. The chain's CDR3 is CASSLTSGSTVTYNEQFF. CDR3 DNA: TGTGCCAGCAGCTTGACTAGCGGGAGCACCGTTACCTACAATGAGCAGTTCTTC.

This chain uses TRBV5-5 with TRBJ2-7; 9 positions agree with TRBD2. V shed 1 base and J 2 bases; nucleotides not matched to a gene: 4. Germline V gene data show CDR1 as SGHKS and CDR2 as YYEKEE (reference sequence). The CDR3 extends over 15 amino acids. The chain's CDR3 is CASSLRTSVTYEQYF. The CDR3 nucleotides are TGTGCCAGCAGCTTGAGGACTAGCGTAACCTACGAGCAGTACTTC.

The chain links TRBV9 to TRBJ2-7; either TRBD1 or TRBD2 may fit D (5 bases each). Germline V gene sequence: CDR1 SGDLS, CDR2 YYNGEE. CDR3 length: 15 amino acids. Trimming removed 0 bases from V and 2 bases from J, with 12 bases in between. The CDR3, as DNA: TGTGCCAGCAGCGTAGATTGGCAGGGAGCCTACGAGCAGTACTTC. This codes for CASSVDWQGAYEQYF.

The chain couples TRBV28 to TRBJ1-1; D possibly corresponds to TRBD1 (6 bases). V was pared by 5 bases and J by 2 bases, with 12 bases between. This CDR3 is 14 amino acids long. Germline V gene data show CDR1 as MDHEN and CDR2 as SYDVKM. In DNA, the CDR3 is TGTGCCAGCAGTCCTGGGACATCTAACACTGAAGCTTTCTTT. Translated: CASSPGTSNTEAFF.

The count of this clone is one. The sample has other DNA sequences that encode this CDR3 too. The chain joins TRBV19 to TRBJ1-6; possibly TRBD1 for D (6 bases). The germline V gene encodes CDR1 LNHDA and CDR2 SQIVND (reference sequence). The CDR3 consists of 16 residues. Trimming took off 3 bases at V and 0 bases at J, with 9 bases between the two ends. CDR3 region: CASSIGRGSYNSPLHF. In DNA form, the CDR3 reads TGTGCCAGTAGTATCGGCAGGGGCTCCTATAATTCACCCCTCCACTTT.

The CDR3 region is CATSRDVGTGGNQPQHF. CDR3 DNA sequence: TGTGCCACCAGCAGAGATGTGGGGACAGGGGGCAATCAGCCCCAGCATTTT. V gene TRBV15 combines with J gene TRBJ1-5; 10 bases are a match to TRBD1. This CDR3 contains 17 residues. J gave up 2 bases and V 0 bases, and 4 bases lay outside the gene matches. Germline V gene data show CDR1 as LNHNV and CDR2 as YYDKDF (reference sequence).

The V and J genes are TRBV19 and TRBJ1-5; possibly TRBD1 for D (5 bases). The germline CDR1 and CDR2 sequences are LNHDA and SQIVND (reference sequence). The CDR3 totals 14 residues. Trimming took 6 bases from V and 7 from J, leaving 16 bases between them. Here the CDR3 DNA reads TGTGCCAGTAGATGGGGTGGAGCAGGGCAGCCCCAGCATTTT. Its translation: CASRWGGAGQPQHF.

Details on this clone: The sample contains more than one DNA sequence encoding this CDR3. The genes are TRBV11-2 and TRBJ2-5; tentatively, D is TRBD2 (5 bases). V lost 2 bases, J lost 2 bases, and 9 bases lay in between. The CDR3 runs to 14 residues. The V gene's germline CDR1 is SGHAT and CDR2 FQNNGV. The CDR3 DNA sequence: TGTGCCAGCAGCTTAAGCGGATTACAAGAGACCCAGTACTTC. It specifies CASSLSGLQETQYF.

V usage is TRBV27 and J usage is TRBJ2-7; 14 bases fit TRBD2. V lost 2 bases and J lost 1; bases outside the gene matches: 7. CDR3 length: 18 amino acids. Germline assignment: CDR1 MNHEY and CDR2 SMNVEV (reference sequence). This CDR3 reads CASSLTRTSGGTSYEQYF. DNA of the CDR3: TGTGCCAGCAGTTTAACGCGGACTAGCGGGGGGACATCCTACGAGCAGTACTTC.

The rearrangement links TRBV11-1 to TRBJ2-1; D is uncertain. The CDR3 totals 12 residues. V was shortened by 5 bases and J by 4 bases, with 6 bases between the two germline ends. The germline V gene has CDR1 SGHAT and CDR2 FQDESV (reference sequence). In DNA, the CDR3 is TGTGCCAGCAGCCATAATTACAATGAGCAGTTCTTC. It translates to CASSHNYNEQFF.

V usage is TRBV14 and J usage is TRBJ1-2, with D possibly being TRBD1 (6 bases). The V end was cut by 3 bases, the J end by 9 bases, with 17 bases between. CDR1 and CDR2 (germline): SGHDN, FVKESK. The CDR3 is 14 amino acids. In nucleotides, the CDR3 is TGTGCCAGCAGCCATGCAAGCCAGGGGAATAGCTACACCTTC. Residues: CASSHASQGNSYTF.

The V call is TRBV7-2, the J call TRBJ2-1; D is possibly TRBD2 (6 bases). Germline V gene lookup returns CDR1 SGHTA and CDR2 FQGNSA. This CDR3 is built from 16 residues. Trimming took 1 base from V and 3 from J, leaving 13 bases between them. The CDR3, as DNA: TGTGCCAGCAGCTTAGTGGCAGCGGGTGACTACAATGAGCAGTTCTTC. This codes for CASSLVAAGDYNEQFF.

The gene calls are TRBV13 and TRBJ2-2; TRBD2 might be the D (5 bases). Germline CDR1 is PRHDT and CDR2 is FYEKMQ (reference sequence). Trimming stripped 5 bases from V and 4 bases from J, with 17 bases between. This CDR3 spans 16 amino acids. CDR3 loop: CASSRYGVGVTGELFF. CDR3 DNA sequence: TGTGCCAGCAGCCGATACGGAGTGGGAGTCACCGGGGAGCTGTTTTTT.